This T cell receptor beta chain was obtained from a study of shared clonotypes between healthy human individuals. As for the study in general: CD4 naive and memory got three plates each, CD8 naive two, CD8 memory one.

This CDR3 spans 10 amino acids. The germline V and J ends were trimmed by 7 bases and 7 bases, with 4 bases remaining between them. Germline V gene data show CDR1 as LNHDA and CDR2 as SQIVND (reference sequence). CD45RO-negative cells were positively selected for CCR7, leaving out terminally differentiated effector memory CD45RA+ cells. Deep was the level used in running the assay. Produced via immunoSEQ multiplex PCR; TCRdb's table is partial and in-frame only. The repertoire holds about 2 million clones, with about 95% as singletons. The chain employs TRBV19 and TRBJ2-2; D is unclear. The TCR was taken from a man aged 18 to 35 in good health. Sequenced input: naive CD8+ T cells sorted from blood. The CDR3 DNA is TGTGCCAGTAATGGCGGGGAGCTGTTTTTT. This gives the protein CASNGGELFF.